These 21 T cell receptor beta chains were sequenced from one sample in a study of blood T cell repertoires in COVID-19. TCRdb's copy holds only in-frame clones and misses some; the assay was immunoSEQ multiplex PCR. The profile shows some 170,000 clones, 80% to 90% of them singletons. The sequenced sample consisted of peripheral blood. These receptors came from an elderly woman with acute or convalescent COVID-19.

This chain's CDR3 is CASSYDRGGSPLHF. Written as DNA, the CDR3 is TGTGCCAGCAGCTACGACAGGGGCGGTTCACCCCTCCACTTT. This chain joins TRBV7-2 and TRBJ1-6, with 8 bases identical to TRBD1. Germline V gene sequence: CDR1 SGHTA, CDR2 FQGNSA. Unmatched junction bases numbered 5, after V lost 4 bases and J lost 9 bases. This CDR3 spans 14 amino acids. Full variable domain (rest looked up from reference TRBV7-2 and TRBJ1-6): GAGVSQSPSNKVTEKGKDVELRCDPISGHTALYWYRQSLGQGLEFLIYFQGNSAPDKSGLPSDRFSAERTGGSVSTLTIQRTQQEDSAVYLCASSYDRGGSPLHFGNGTRLTVT.

The chain combines TRBV5-1 with TRBJ1-5; possibly TRBD1 for D (6 bases). V lost 0 bases to trimming and J lost 6 bases, with 13 bases between them. Germline CDR1 SGHRS, CDR2 YFSETQ. The CDR3 sequence is 15 residues long. CDR3 sequence: CASSLDGGRSQPQHF. Here the CDR3 DNA reads TGCGCCAGCAGCTTGGACGGGGGGCGAAGTCAGCCCCAGCATTTT.

The chain has TRBV4-1 and TRBJ2-1, with 10 bases matching TRBD2. V gave up 2 bases and J gave up 0 bases; unmatched junction bases: 4. CDR3 length equals 17 residues. The germline V gene has CDR1 MGHRA and CDR2 YSYEKL. The CDR3 DNA is TGCGCCAGCAGCCAACTACTAGCGGGGAGCTCCTACAATGAGCAGTTCTTC. This encodes CASSQLLAGSSYNEQFF.

The gene calls are TRBV5-5 and TRBJ2-5, with D possibly TRBD1 on 5 matching bases. This CDR3 is 13 amino acids long. The germline gives CDR1 SGHKS, CDR2 YYEKEE (reference sequence). Trimming left V 2 bases short and J 5 bases short, with 10 bases between. Here the CDR3 reads CASSFQGAETQYF. CDR3 DNA sequence: TGTGCCAGCAGCTTCCAGGGCGCGGAGACCCAGTACTTC.

The rearrangement links TRBV4-1 to TRBJ2-3, with a tentative D call TRBD1 (6 bases). CDR3 size: 17 residues. The V gene's germline CDR1 is MGHRA and CDR2 YSYEKL. V gave up 0 bases and J gave up 1 base, with 14 bases separating them. CDR3 coding DNA: TGCGCCAGCAGCCAAGATCGGGCAGGGGTAGGCACAGATACGCAGTATTTT. It encodes CASSQDRAGVGTDTQYF.

This clone occurred once. The rearrangement links TRBV29-1 to TRBJ1-2; TRBD1 matches 8 bases. This CDR3 has 12 amino acids. J lost 8 bases, V lost 7 bases, and 9 bases had no gene match. In germline, CDR1 is SQVTM, CDR2 ANQGSEA. In DNA, the CDR3 is TGCAGCGCCCAAACAGGGGGGTACGGCTACACCTTC. Protein sequence: CSAQTGGYGYTF.

CDR3 amino acids: CASSFGQAYSGANVLTF. The CDR3 DNA reads TGTGCCAGCAGCTTTGGACAGGCCTATTCTGGGGCCAACGTCCTGACTTTC. This chain joins TRBV12-1 and TRBJ2-6; the table names TRBD1, a call not compared with the DNA. TRBV12-1 is a pseudogene locus. CDR3 size: 17 residues.

The chain combines TRBV5-1 with TRBJ2-2; possible D gene TRBD2, 5 bases. Looked up from germline, CDR1 is SGHRS and CDR2 is YFSETQ. Trimming pared 0 bases from V and 7 bases from J, leaving 7 bases between. The CDR3 contains 13 residues. CDR3 in DNA: TGCGCCAGCAGCTTGGGGGAGCGCGGGGAGCTGTTTTTT. It translates to CASSLGERGELFF.

The chain has TRBV7-9 and TRBJ1-1; D not resolved. With 4 bases removed from V and 1 base from J, the gap between germline ends came to 19 bases. The CDR3 runs 17 residues. The germline CDR1 and CDR2 sequences are SEHNR and FQNEAQ (reference sequence). The CDR3 is CASSSTPLGRKNTEAFF. DNA for the CDR3: TGTGCCAGCAGCTCCACCCCGTTGGGCAGAAAGAACACTGAAGCTTTCTTT.

The chain couples TRBV19 to TRBJ1-2; maybe TRBD1 (5 bases). This CDR3 contains 13 residues. Trimming pared 4 bases from V and 4 bases from J, leaving 10 bases between. Germline-derived CDR1 and CDR2 are LNHDA and SQIVND (reference sequence). CDR3 in DNA: TGTGCCAGTAGTAGAGACAGAGGCTATGGCTACACCTTC. This gives the protein CASSRDRGYGYTF.

In DNA form, the CDR3 reads TGCGCCAGCAGCCAAGATCCAGGACAATCCTACAATGAGCAGTTCTTC. This gives the protein CASSQDPGQSYNEQFF. The rearrangement links TRBV4-3 to TRBJ2-1; D is possibly TRBD1 (5 bases). Trimming removed 0 bases at V and 1 base at J, with 10 bases between. The CDR3 sequence is 16 residues long. CDR1 LGHNA and CDR2 YSLEER come from the germline V gene.

V gene TRBV6-5 combines with J gene TRBJ2-7, with D tentatively TRBD2 (5 bases). The CDR3 loop spans 13 amino acids. Germline values: CDR1 MNHEY, CDR2 SVGAGI. V was cut by 6 bases and J by 6 bases, with 15 bases left in between. The CDR3 spells CASRYGLSAEQYF. The CDR3 region has the DNA TGTGCCAGCAGGTACGGTCTTAGCGCCGAGCAGTACTTC.

Notes on this clone: A read error may produce the germline difference seen at one junction end. This sequence joins TRBV7-9 and TRBJ2-2; possibly TRBD1 or TRBD2 for D (6 bases each). Germline-derived CDR1 and CDR2 are SEHNR and FQNEAQ (reference sequence). This CDR3 region has 15 residues. For the CDR3, the DNA is TGTGCCAGCAGGTTAGGGGGGCCGAACACCGGGGAGCTGTTTTTT. Its translation: CASRLGGPNTGELFF.

The chain is built from TRBV7-9 and TRBJ1-1, with D tentatively TRBD1 (6 bases). This CDR3 is 15 amino acids long. Germline CDR1 reads SEHNR; CDR2 reads FQNEAQ (reference sequence). The V and J ends lost 4 bases and 1 base respectively, with 13 bases between them. The CDR3 reads CASSSFGGWNTEAFF. The CDR3 DNA reads TGTGCCAGCAGCTCTTTTGGGGGCTGGAACACTGAAGCTTTCTTT.

The chain recombines TRBV5-4 with TRBJ2-2, with TRBD2 matching 11 bases. CDR3 size: 15 residues. V lost 5 bases to trimming and J lost 4 bases; unmatched junction nucleotides: 4. Per germline, CDR1 SGHNT and CDR2 YYREEE (reference sequence). This chain's CDR3 is CASSLAGGVTGELFF. The DNA for the CDR3 is TGTGCCAGCAGTTTAGCGGGAGGGGTCACCGGGGAGCTGTTTTTT.

The chain combines TRBV2 with TRBJ2-7; D might be TRBD2 (6 bases). Germline V gene sequence: CDR1 SNHLY, CDR2 FYNNEI. CDR3 size: 15 residues. Trimming pared 6 bases from V and 2 bases from J, leaving 17 bases between. CDR3: CASSPFGGGPYEQYF. The CDR3 region has the DNA TGTGCCAGCAGCCCTTTTGGGGGAGGTCCCTACGAGCAGTACTTC.

The table lists this clone with a few counts. This chain uses TRBV7-9 with TRBJ1-1; TRBD1 aligns across 8 bases. The CDR3 extends over 16 amino acids. Germline V gene sequence: CDR1 SEHNR, CDR2 FQNEAQ (reference sequence). V lost 5 bases to trimming and J lost 3 bases; unmatched junction nucleotides: 11. The CDR3 sequence is CASSLPGGRGHTEAFF. CDR3 in DNA: TGTGCCAGCAGCCTCCCAGGGGGCCGGGGCCACACTGAAGCTTTCTTT.

The chain recombines TRBV24-1 with TRBJ2-5, with 10 bases matching TRBD1. This CDR3 is built from 17 residues. The V gene end was trimmed by 3 bases and the J gene end by 5 bases; junction bases not matched to a gene: 11. The V gene's germline CDR1 is KGHDR and CDR2 SFDVKD. The CDR3 bases are TGTGCCACCAGTGATCCCCGATCGACAGGGGGCACGGAGACCCAGTACTTC. This gives the protein CATSDPRSTGGTETQYF.

The chain carries TRBV5-6 and TRBJ2-7; 8 nucleotides align to TRBD2. Per the germline V gene, CDR1 is SGHDT and CDR2 is YYEEEE. V shed 6 bases, J shed 3 bases, and the junction held 11 bases outside the gene matches. The CDR3 has 15 residues. Here the CDR3 reads CASTRGPGGDYEQYF. The CDR3 DNA follows: TGTGCCAGCACCCGAGGCCCGGGAGGGGACTACGAGCAGTACTTC.

V usage is TRBV6-5 and J usage is TRBJ1-5; D call uncertain. V lost 9 bases and J lost 0, with 9 bases in between. CDR1 is MNHEY, CDR2 SVGAGI, per germline. The length of the CDR3 is 13 residues. CDR3 nucleotide sequence: TGTGCCAGTAGAGGGTATAGCAATCAGCCCCAGCATTTT. Translated: CASRGYSNQPQHF.

This sequence joins TRBV6-5 and TRBJ1-5, with TRBD1 as a possible D gene (6 bases). CDR3 size: 15 residues. Germline lookup yields CDR1 MNHEY and CDR2 SVGAGI. Trimming pared 5 bases from V and 7 bases from J, leaving 18 bases between. For the CDR3, the DNA is TGTGCCAGCAGTCTGAACCCTGGGGGGGCCCAGCCCCAGCATTTT. Amino acids: CASSLNPGGAQPQHF.